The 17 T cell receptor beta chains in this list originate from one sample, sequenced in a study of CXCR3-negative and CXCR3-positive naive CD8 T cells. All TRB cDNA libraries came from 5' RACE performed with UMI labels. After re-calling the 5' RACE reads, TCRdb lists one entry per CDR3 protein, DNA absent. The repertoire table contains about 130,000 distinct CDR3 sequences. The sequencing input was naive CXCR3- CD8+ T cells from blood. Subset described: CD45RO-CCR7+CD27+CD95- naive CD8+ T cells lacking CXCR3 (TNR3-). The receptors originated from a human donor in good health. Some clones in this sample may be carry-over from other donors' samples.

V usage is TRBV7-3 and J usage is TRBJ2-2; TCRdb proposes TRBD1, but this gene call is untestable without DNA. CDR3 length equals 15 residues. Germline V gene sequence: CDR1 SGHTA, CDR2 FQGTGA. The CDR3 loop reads CASSLWDSVVGELFF.

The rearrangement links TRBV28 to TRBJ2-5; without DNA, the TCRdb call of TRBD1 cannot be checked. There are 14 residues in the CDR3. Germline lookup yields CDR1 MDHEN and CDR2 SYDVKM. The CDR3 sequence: CASSLPGSFETQYF.

The CDR3 loop reads CSAGGGAGEPYYEQYF. V and J are TRBV29-1 and TRBJ2-7; TCRdb picks TRBD1, but there is no DNA to check that call. The CDR3 is made up of 16 amino acids. Looked up from germline, CDR1 is SQVTM and CDR2 is ANQGSEA.

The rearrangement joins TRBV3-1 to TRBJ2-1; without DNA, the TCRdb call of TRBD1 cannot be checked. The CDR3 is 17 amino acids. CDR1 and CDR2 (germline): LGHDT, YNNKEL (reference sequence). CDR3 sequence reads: CASSQDGGTLSYNEQSF.

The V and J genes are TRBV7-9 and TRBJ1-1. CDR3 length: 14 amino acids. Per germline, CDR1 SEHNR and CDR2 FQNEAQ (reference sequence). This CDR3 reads CASSHQTVNTEAFF. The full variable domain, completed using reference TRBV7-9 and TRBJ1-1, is DTGVSQNPRHKITKRGQNVTFRCDPISEHNRLYWYRQTLGQGPEFLTYFQNEAQLEKSRLLSDRFSAERPKGSFSTLEIQRTEQGDSAMYLCASSHQTVNTEAFFGQGTRLTVV.

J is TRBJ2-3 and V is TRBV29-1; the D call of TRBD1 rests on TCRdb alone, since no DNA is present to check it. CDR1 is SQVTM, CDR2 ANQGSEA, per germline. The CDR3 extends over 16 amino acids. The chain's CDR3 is CSVEVGDPRPADTQYF.

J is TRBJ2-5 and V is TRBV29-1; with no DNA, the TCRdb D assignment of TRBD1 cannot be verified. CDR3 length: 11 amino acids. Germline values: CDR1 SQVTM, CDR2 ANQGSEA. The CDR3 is CSVGEGATQYF.

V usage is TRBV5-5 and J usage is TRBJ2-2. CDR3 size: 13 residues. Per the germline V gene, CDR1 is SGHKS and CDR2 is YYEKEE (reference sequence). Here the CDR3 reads CASRDPNTGELFF.

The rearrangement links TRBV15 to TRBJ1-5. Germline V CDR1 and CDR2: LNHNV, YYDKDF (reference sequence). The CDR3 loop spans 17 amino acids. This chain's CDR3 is CATSRVAGTYSNQPQHF.

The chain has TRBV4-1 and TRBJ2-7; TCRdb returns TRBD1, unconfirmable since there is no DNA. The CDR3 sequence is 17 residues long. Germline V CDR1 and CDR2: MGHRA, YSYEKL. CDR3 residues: CASSQAPLGTGKYEQYF.

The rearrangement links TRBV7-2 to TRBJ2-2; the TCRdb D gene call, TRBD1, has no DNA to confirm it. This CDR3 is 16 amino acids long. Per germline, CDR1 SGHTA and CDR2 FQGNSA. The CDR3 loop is CASSSPLGANTGELFF.

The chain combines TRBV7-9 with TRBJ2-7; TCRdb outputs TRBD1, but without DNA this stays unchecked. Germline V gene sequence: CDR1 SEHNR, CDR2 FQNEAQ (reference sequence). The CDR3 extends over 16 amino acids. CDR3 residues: CASSFTGQGGTYEQYF.

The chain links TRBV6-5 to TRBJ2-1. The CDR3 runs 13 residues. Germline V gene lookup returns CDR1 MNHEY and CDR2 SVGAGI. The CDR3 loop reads CASSYSAVNEQFF.

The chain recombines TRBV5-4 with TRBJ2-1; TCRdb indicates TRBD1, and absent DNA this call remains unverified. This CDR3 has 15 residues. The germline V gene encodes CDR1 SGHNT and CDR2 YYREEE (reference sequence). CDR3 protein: CASSILRDSYNEQFF.

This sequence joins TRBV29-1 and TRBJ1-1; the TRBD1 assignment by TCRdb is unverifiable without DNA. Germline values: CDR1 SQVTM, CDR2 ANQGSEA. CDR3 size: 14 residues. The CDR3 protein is CSVEPGPGNTEAFF. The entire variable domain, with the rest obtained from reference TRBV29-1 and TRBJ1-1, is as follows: SAVISQKPSRDICQRGTSLTIQCQVDSQVTMMFWYRQQPGQSLTLIATANQGSEATYESGFVIDKFPISRPNLTFSTLTVSNMSPEDSSIYLCSVEPGPGNTEAFFGQGTRLTVV.

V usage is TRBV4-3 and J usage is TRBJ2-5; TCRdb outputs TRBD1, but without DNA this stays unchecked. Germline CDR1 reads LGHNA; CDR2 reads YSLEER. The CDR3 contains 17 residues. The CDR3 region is CASSLDTTQGAGETQYF.

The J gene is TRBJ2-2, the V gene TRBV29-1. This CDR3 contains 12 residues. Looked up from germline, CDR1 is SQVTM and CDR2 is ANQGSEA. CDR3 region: CSVNLLGGELFF.